The clone carrying this TCR beta chain came up a few times. What it recognizes is unknown. This record comes from a study of cytomegalovirus exposure and HLA in healthy donors. General study points: It was 150 to 200 TCR beta chains that were listed as cytomegalovirus-associated.

The CDR3 sequence is 16 residues long. The germline CDR1 and CDR2 sequences are MNHNY and SVGAGI (reference sequence). Trimming stripped 3 bases from V and 4 bases from J, with 18 bases between. In the PCR, 60 Vbeta and 13 Jbeta primers were used. Assay: immunoSEQ multiplex PCR; the TCRdb copy retains only in-frame clones and omits some. The sample lists 100,000 to 150,000 clones, around 85% occurring once. The V gene is TRBV6-6, the J gene TRBJ2-5; possibly TRBD2 for D (5 bases). This clonotype was obtained from a boy younger than 18 in good health and CMV-seronegative. Specimen: PBMCs. In DNA, the CDR3 is TGTGCCAGCAGTTATTCGTCCGGGGAATGGGGAGAGACCCAGTACTTC. Protein: CASSYSSGEWGETQYF.